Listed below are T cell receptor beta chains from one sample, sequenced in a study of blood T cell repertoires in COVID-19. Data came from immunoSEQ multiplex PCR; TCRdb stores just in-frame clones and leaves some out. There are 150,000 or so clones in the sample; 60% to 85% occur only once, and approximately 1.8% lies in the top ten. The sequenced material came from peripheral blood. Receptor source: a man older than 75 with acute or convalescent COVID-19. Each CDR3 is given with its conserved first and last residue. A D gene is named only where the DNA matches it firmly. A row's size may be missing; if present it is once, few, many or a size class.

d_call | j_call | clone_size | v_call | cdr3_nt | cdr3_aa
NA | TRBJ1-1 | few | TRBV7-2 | TGTGCCAGCAGGAGATTAGGGGGGAACACTGAAGCTTTCTTT | CASRRLGGNTEAFF
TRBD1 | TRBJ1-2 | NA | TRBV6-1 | TGTGCCAGCAGTGAAGCGACAGGGGGCTATGGCTACACCTTC | CASSEATGGYGYTF
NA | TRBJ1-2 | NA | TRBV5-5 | TGTGCCAGCAGCTTGGACAGCACCTATGGCTACACCTTC | CASSLDSTYGYTF
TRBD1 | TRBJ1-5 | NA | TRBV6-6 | TGTGCCAGCAGGAACACAGGGGGAGGTCAGCCCCAGCATTTT | CASRNTGGGQPQHF
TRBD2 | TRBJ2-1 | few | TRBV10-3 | TGTGCCACCAAGACCGACGGGAGGGGGGCCAGCTACAATGAGCAGTTCTTC | CATKTDGRGASYNEQFF
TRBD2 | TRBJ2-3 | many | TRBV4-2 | TGTGCCAGCAGCCAAGTCGTGGCGAGCGGGGGATCACAGCAGTATTTT | CASSQVVASGGSQQYF
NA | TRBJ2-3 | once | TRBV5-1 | TGCGCCAGCAGCTACGGACAGAGTAGCACAGATACGCAGTATTTT | CASSYGQSSTDTQYF
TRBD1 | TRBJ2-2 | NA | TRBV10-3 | TGTGCCATCAGCCGGGACAGGAACACCGGGGAGCTGTTTTTT | CAISRDRNTGELFF
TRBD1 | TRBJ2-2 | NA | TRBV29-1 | TGCAGCGTTCGGACAGGGGGCACCGGGGAGCTGTTTTTT | CSVRTGGTGELFF
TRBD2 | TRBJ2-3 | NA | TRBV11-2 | TGTGCCAGCACCCTTGGGGGGGAGGATACGCAGTATTTT | CASTLGGEDTQYF